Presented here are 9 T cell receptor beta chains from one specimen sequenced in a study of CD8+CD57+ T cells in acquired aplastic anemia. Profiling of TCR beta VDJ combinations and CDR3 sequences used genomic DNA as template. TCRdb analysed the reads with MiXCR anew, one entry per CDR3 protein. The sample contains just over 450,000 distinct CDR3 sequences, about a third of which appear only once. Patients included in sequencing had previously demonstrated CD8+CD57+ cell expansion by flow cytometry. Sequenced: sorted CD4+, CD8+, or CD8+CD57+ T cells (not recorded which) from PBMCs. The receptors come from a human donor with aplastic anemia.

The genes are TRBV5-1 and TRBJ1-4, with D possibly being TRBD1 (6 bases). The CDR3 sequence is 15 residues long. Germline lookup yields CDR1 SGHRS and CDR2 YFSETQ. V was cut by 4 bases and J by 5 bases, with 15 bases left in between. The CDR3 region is CASSPVTGLNEKLFF. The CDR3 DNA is TGCGCCAGCAGCCCCGTTACAGGGTTGAATGAAAAACTGTTTTTT.

The CDR3 DNA follows: TGTGCCAGCAGCAAGGAGTCTTACGGACAGGGGGACGAGCAGTACTTC. Encoded protein: CASSKESYGQGDEQYF. The rearrangement uses TRBV5-4 and TRBJ2-7, with TRBD1 matching 10 bases. Germline loops: CDR1 SGHNT, CDR2 YYREEE (reference sequence). There are 16 residues in the CDR3. V lost 4 bases to trimming and J lost 5 bases; unmatched junction nucleotides: 12.

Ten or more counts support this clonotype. The CDR3 DNA reads as TGCAGTGCTATAGTGACGGGGACCGAGAATCCCCTCCACTTT. Translated: CSAIVTGTENPLHF. The chain joins TRBV20-1 to TRBJ1-6; a weak D match, TRBD1 (5 bases). Germline V gene data show CDR1 as DFQATT and CDR2 as SNEGSKA (reference sequence). The ends were cut back, 4 bases at V and 13 bases at J, with 20 bases in the middle. This CDR3 has 14 residues.

The CDR3 sequence is CASRPQGGASGNTIYF. The CDR3 coding sequence is TGTGCCAGTAGACCCCAGGGAGGGGCCTCTGGAAACACCATATATTTT. The J gene is TRBJ1-3, the V gene TRBV19; perhaps TRBD1 as D (5 bases). The germline V and J ends were trimmed by 6 bases and 0 bases, with 15 bases remaining between them. Germline values: CDR1 LNHDA, CDR2 SQIVND (reference sequence). The CDR3 runs 16 residues.

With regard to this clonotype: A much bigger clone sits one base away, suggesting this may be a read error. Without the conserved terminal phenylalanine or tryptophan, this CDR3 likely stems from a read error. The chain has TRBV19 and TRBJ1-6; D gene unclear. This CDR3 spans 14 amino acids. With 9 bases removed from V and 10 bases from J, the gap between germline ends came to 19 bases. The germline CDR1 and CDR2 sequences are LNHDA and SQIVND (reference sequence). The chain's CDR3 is CASSSGNLGSPLHY. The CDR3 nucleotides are TGTGCCAGCAGCTCCGGGAACTTGGGCTCACCCCTCCACTAT.

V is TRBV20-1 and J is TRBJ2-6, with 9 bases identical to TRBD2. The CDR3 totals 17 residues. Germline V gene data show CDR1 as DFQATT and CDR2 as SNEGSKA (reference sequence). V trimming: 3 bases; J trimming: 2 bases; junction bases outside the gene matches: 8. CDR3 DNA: TGCAGTGCTAGGTCTGGCGGGGGGGCTGCTGGGGCCAACGTCCTGACTTTC. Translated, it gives CSARSGGGAAGANVLTF.

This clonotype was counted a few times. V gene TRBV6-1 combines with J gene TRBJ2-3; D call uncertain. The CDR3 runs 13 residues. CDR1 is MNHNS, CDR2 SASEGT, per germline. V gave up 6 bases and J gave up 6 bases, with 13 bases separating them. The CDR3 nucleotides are TGTGCCAGCAGCCGTGGGGAAGGGGATACGCAGTATTTT. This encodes CASSRGEGDTQYF.

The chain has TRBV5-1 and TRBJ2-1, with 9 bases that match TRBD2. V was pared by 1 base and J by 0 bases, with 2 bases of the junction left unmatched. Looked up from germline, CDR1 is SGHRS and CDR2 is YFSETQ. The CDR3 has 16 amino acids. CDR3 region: CASSLSAGGSYNEQFF. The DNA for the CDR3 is TGCGCCAGCAGCTTGTCAGCGGGGGGCTCCTACAATGAGCAGTTCTTC.

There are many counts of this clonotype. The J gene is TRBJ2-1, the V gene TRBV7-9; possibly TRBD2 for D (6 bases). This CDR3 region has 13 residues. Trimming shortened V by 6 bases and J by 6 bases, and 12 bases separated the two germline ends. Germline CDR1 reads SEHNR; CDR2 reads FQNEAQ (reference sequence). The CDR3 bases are TGTGCCAGCAGTTACCAGGGAGGCAATGAGCAGTTCTTC. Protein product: CASSYQGGNEQFF.